The present TCR beta chain was sequenced within a study of cytomegalovirus exposure and HLA in healthy donors. About this clone itself: Its antigen is unknown.

Germline CDR1 is MDHEN and CDR2 is SYDVKM. J gave up 4 bases and V 3 bases, and 9 bases lay outside the gene matches. The CDR3 has 16 residues. Study-wide points: The later analysis indicated that the majority of CMV-associated TCR beta chains appeared HLA-restricted. Cytomegalovirus association was assigned to more than 150 TCR beta chains.

PCR was performed using 60 Vbeta and 13 Jbeta primers. Assay used: immunoSEQ multiplex PCR; TCRdb lists only in-frame clones, some missing. The sample lists 150,000 to 200,000 clones; roughly 75% were seen once. The rearrangement uses TRBV28 and TRBJ2-3; 8 bases map to TRBD1. The receptor's source is a woman in her forties in good health and CMV-seropositive. Material for sequencing was PBMCs. CDR3 in DNA: TGTGCCAGCAGTTTCGAGGGCAGGGGGCGCGCAGATACGCAGTATTTT. Its protein is CASSFEGRGRADTQYF.